The clone carrying this TCR beta chain was recorded many times. Antigen: not known. These data originate in a study of neurological immune-mediated disorders. Study results and caveats: Phylogenetic grouping assigned the repertoires of 18 of 34 multiple sclerosis patients to a single related-CDR3 cluster, which may represent a signature.

Trimming pared 0 bases from V and 3 bases from J, leaving 6 bases between. There are 13 residues in the CDR3. CDR1 and CDR2 from the germline V gene are SSHAT and FNYEAQ (reference sequence). It was from 2 million PBMCs stored at -80 C that the unsorted libraries were obtained. Via MiXCR, TCRdb re-called the 5' RACE reads, giving one row per CDR3 protein. The table has 50,000 to 65,000 distinct CDR3 sequences, more than 3% seen once; the top ten hold approximately 1.6%. Sequenced sample: PBMCs. The sequence derives from a man aged 30 to 45 with multiple sclerosis. The chain recombines TRBV7-7 with TRBJ2-7, with a weak D call TRBD1 (6 bases). CDR3 sequence reads: CASSLAQGYEQYF. The CDR3 DNA reads TGTGCCAGCAGCTTAGCACAGGGCTACGAGCAGTACTTC.